Given below is one T cell receptor (beta chain) in context. The repertoire was sequenced with immunoSEQ multiplex PCR; TCRdb's copy has only in-frame clones and lacks some. The repertoire consists of 50,000 or so clones, with around 87% occurring once and the leading ten covering over 9.5%. This record comes from a study of PD-L1 blockade in urothelial cancer. Sample time point: peripheral blood 6 weeks after treatment start. Sequencing was performed on PBMCs, taken around atezolizumab (anti-PD-L1) treatment. This TCR derives from a man in his sixties with urothelial cancer.

The CDR3: CASSRRGDREAFF. In DNA form, the CDR3 reads TGTGCCAGCAGCCGTCGGGGGGACAGGGAAGCTTTCTTT. The V call is TRBV11-1, the J call TRBJ1-1; 8 bases map to TRBD1. Germline V gene lookup returns CDR1 SGHAT and CDR2 FQDESV (reference sequence). With 5 bases clipped from V and 8 bases from J, the junction kept 7 bases outside the gene matches. The CDR3 covers 13 residues.